Each of the 8 T cell receptor beta chains below was sequenced from the same sample in a study of regulatory T cells in long-lasting Graves disease. Assembly of TCR beta libraries relied on iRepertoire HTBI primers together with Arm-PCR of CDR3 regions. TCRdb re-called the multiplex PCR reads through MiXCR, storing one row per CDR3 protein. In the table there are 300,000 or so distinct CDR3 sequences, around 19% of which are singletons. Time point defined: persistent/refractory GD, antithyroid drugs over 5 years with positive TRAb. Generation of the TCR library employed RNA extracted from PBMCs. The input for sequencing was peripheral blood mononuclear cells (PBMCs), taken when the disease was refractory, from a patient treated with antithyroid drugs. All receptors derive from a female donor with Graves disease.

A remark on this clonotype: An end of the junction differs from the germline gene, which may be a read error. This rearrangement joins TRBV7-2 to TRBJ1-3; D possibly corresponds to TRBD1 (6 bases). The CDR3 is 16 residues long. The germline V gene encodes CDR1 SGHTA and CDR2 FQGNSA. This CDR3 reads CASSQVGGGAGNTIYF. The CDR3 nucleotides read TGCGCCAGCAGCCAAGTAGGGGGGGGAGCTGGAAACACCATATATTTT.

This clonotype was picked up many times. This chain connects TRBV3-1 to TRBJ2-7, with 8 bases that match TRBD2. Germline values: CDR1 LGHDT, CDR2 YNNKEL (reference sequence). The CDR3 extends over 16 amino acids. After removal of 0 bases from V and 1 base from J, the junction contained 5 bases not matched to a gene. The CDR3 DNA sequence: TGTGCCAGCAGCCAAGATCGGGGGGGCGCTTCCTACGAGCAGTACTTC. It is translated as CASSQDRGGASYEQYF.

This sequence joins TRBV12-3 or TRBV12-4 and TRBJ2-6; 9 nucleotides align to TRBD1. CDR3 length: 18 amino acids. V gave up 8 bases and J gave up 4 bases; unmatched junction bases: 15. CDR3 DNA: TGTGCCAGCGCAGGGGGGACAGGGAACCCAAGGGGGGCCAACGTCCTGACTTTC. It yields the protein CASAGGTGNPRGANVLTF.

The V call is TRBV19, the J call TRBJ2-7, with 7 bases lining up with TRBD1. The CDR3 extends over 14 amino acids. The ends lost 8 bases at V and 0 bases at J; junction bases unmatched: 7. Germline CDR1 reads LNHDA; CDR2 reads SQIVND (reference sequence). CDR3 in amino acids: CASGPGQPSYEQYF. The CDR3 coding sequence is TGTGCCAGTGGCCCGGGACAGCCCTCCTACGAGCAGTACTTC.

This clonotype has only a few counts. This chain joins TRBV7-6 and TRBJ1-2; TRBD1 matches 8 bases. Germline CDR1 and CDR2: SGHVS and FNYEAQ. This CDR3 is 15 amino acids long. Germline trimming cut 5 bases from V and 6 bases from J; bases unmatched to any gene: 11. The CDR3 DNA reads TGTGCCAGCAGCACGGGGCAGGGGGCGAGGGATGGCTACACCTTC. Translated, it gives CASSTGQGARDGYTF.

This clonotype came up many times. The chain couples TRBV11-2 to TRBJ1-2, with 7 bases matching TRBD1. Per the germline V gene, CDR1 is SGHAT and CDR2 is FQNNGV. The V gene end was trimmed by 4 bases and the J gene end by 0 bases; junction bases not matched to a gene: 5. This CDR3 comprises 15 residues. The CDR3 nucleotides read TGTGCCAGCAGCTCGCTACAGGGGCCTAACTATGGCTACACCTTC. It specifies CASSSLQGPNYGYTF.

This rearrangement joins TRBV5-1 to TRBJ2-2, with TRBD2 matching over 7 bases. The CDR3 runs to 15 residues. Germline assignment: CDR1 SGHRS and CDR2 YFSETQ. Losses at the gene ends were 6 bases for V and 4 bases for J; bases not matched to a gene: 9. CDR3 in amino acids: CASTTQLARTGELFF. DNA of the CDR3: TGCGCCAGCACTACCCAACTAGCGCGCACCGGGGAGCTGTTTTTT.

This clonotype was seen ten or more times. This chain uses TRBV10-2 with TRBJ1-5; D not certain. V was pared by 2 bases and J by 4 bases, with 9 bases between. This CDR3 has 14 residues. The germline V gene encodes CDR1 WSHSY and CDR2 SAAADI. The CDR3 bases are TGCGCCAGCAGTGAGGAAGGAGGGAATCAGCCCCAGCATTTT. The encoded protein is CASSEEGGNQPQHF.